This T cell receptor beta chain was identified during a study of blood T cell repertoires in COVID-19. Looking at the study overall: T cells, B-cell-depleted T cells, or PBMCs provided the cDNA or gDNA that served as material.

The ends were cut back, 0 bases at V and 1 base at J, with 6 bases in the middle. The length of the CDR3 is 14 residues. CDR1 and CDR2 (germline): SGHVS, FNYEAQ. The method was immunoSEQ multiplex PCR; TCRdb's version includes in-frame clones alone and lacks a portion of them. The sample carries about 260,000 clones, 91% recorded once. The sequenced material came from peripheral blood. The chain joins TRBV7-6 to TRBJ2-5, with unresolved D. The TCR comes from a person aged 18-29 years with COVID-19, enrolled during active disease. The CDR3 region is CASSLAYSQETQYF. The CDR3 DNA is TGTGCCAGCAGCTTAGCTTACTCCCAAGAGACCCAGTACTTC.